This TCR beta chain was retrieved from a study of cytotoxic CD8 clonotypes in ibrutinib-treated CLL. Study-wide points: Clonality rose at ibrutinib response and fell back toward baseline at progression.

The CDR3 spans 14 residues. CDR1 is SGDLS, CDR2 YYNGEE, per germline. Trimming cost V 2 bases and J 4 bases, with 10 bases left between them. Note on this clone: Its antigen is unidentified.

Some clones are missing from TCRdb's copy, which holds only in-frame ones; the method was immunoSEQ multiplex PCR. The repertoire holds 150,000 or so clones, approximately 80% seen once, with about 7.6% in the top ten. The chain carries TRBV9 and TRBJ2-1; D is perhaps TRBD2 (6 bases). This TCR derives from a human donor with chronic lymphocytic leukemia. The sample in question was PBMCs, obtained after 36 months of ibrutinib treatment. This CDR3 is CASSVGGVYNEQFF. The CDR3 DNA follows: TGTGCCAGCAGCGTGGGGGGAGTTTACAATGAGCAGTTCTTC.